These T cell receptor beta chains were read from a single sample in a study of cytomegalovirus exposure and HLA in healthy donors. Produced via immunoSEQ multiplex PCR; TCRdb's table is partial and in-frame only. The sample carries about 160,000 clones, approximately 80% recorded once. Source material: PBMCs. The receptors originated from a male donor in good health and CMV-seronegative. Each CDR3 is given with its conserved first and last residue. The D gene is left open where the match is weak. Clone size appears in some rows only: once, few, many, or a class for an expanded clone.

>TRBV6-4|TRBJ2-2|-|-
CASSDRPTTNTGELFF
TGTGCCAGCAGTGACAGACCGACAACAAACACCGGGGAGCTGTTTTTT
>TRBV7-3|TRBJ2-3|-|-
CASSLGQPTDTQYF
TGTGCCAGCAGCTTAGGGCAACCCACAGATACGCAGTATTTT
>TRBV5-1|TRBJ2-7|TRBD1|-
CASSLTGDSYEQYF
TGCGCCAGCAGCCTGACAGGGGACTCCTACGAGCAGTACTTC
>TRBV2|TRBJ2-3|TRBD2|-
CASIAGEGTDTQYF
TGTGCCAGCATAGCGGGAGAGGGCACAGATACGCAGTATTTT
>TRBV6-5|TRBJ2-6|-|-
CATVDSYSGANVLTF
TGTGCCACCGTCGACAGCTACTCTGGGGCCAACGTCCTGACTTTC
>TRBV28|TRBJ2-7|TRBD1|-
CASSYPRGQSYEQYF
TGTGCCAGCAGCTACCCTAGGGGGCAGTCCTACGAGCAGTACTTC
>TRBV4-2|TRBJ2-7|TRBD1|once
CASSPRTGYEQYF
TGTGCCAGCAGCCCGAGGACAGGCTACGAGCAGTACTTC
>TRBV7-2|TRBJ2-1|TRBD2|-
CASSLIGRVNEQFF
TGTGCCAGCAGCTTAATCGGGAGGGTTAATGAGCAGTTCTTC
>TRBV10-2|TRBJ1-2|-|-
CASREDGSNYGYTF
TGCGCCAGCAGGGAGGACGGGTCCAACTATGGCTACACCTTC
>TRBV10-2|TRBJ1-1|TRBD1|-
CASNPGTGNTEAFF
TGCGCCAGCAACCCCGGGACAGGTAACACTGAAGCTTTCTTT
>TRBV21-1|TRBJ1-5|-|-
CASSKKGDRGSHQPQHF
TGTGCCAGCAGCAAAAAGGGGGACAGGGGTTCTCATCAGCCCCAGCATTTT
>TRBV6-1|TRBJ2-7|-|-
CASSEEGPNYEQYF
TGTGCCAGCAGTGAAGAGGGGCCAAACTACGAGCAGTACTTC
>TRBV7-6|TRBJ1-5|-|-
CASSLSAVRSQPQHF
TGTGCCAGCAGCTTATCGGCAGTTCGGAGTCAGCCCCAGCATTTT
>TRBV19|TRBJ2-7|-|-
CASRRPGDFDEQYF
TGCGCCAGCAGACGGCCAGGGGATTTCGACGAGCAGTACTTC
>TRBV28|TRBJ2-5|-|-
CASSTQGRETQYF
TGTGCCAGCAGTACCCAGGGTCGGGAGACCCAGTACTTC
>TRBV10-3|TRBJ2-5|TRBD2|-
CAISDVAGTPSLPGTQYF
TGTGCCATCAGTGATGTAGCGGGGACCCCGTCCCTCCCGGGGACCCAGTACTTC
>TRBV5-1|TRBJ2-3|TRBD1|-
CASSIGQGAVTDTQYF
TGCGCCAGCAGCATCGGACAGGGGGCGGTAACAGATACGCAGTATTTT
>TRBV7-2|TRBJ2-3|-|-
CASSLSFDILTDTQYF
TGTGCCAGCAGCTTAAGTTTTGACATACTGACAGATACGCAGTATTTT
>TRBV6-5|TRBJ2-5|-|-
CASSYSSRVRETQYF
TGTGCCAGCAGTTACTCTTCCCGGGTTCGGGAGACCCAATACTTC
>TRBV28|TRBJ2-7|-|-
CATTAAGVYEQYF
TGTGCCACCACAGCCGCAGGGGTATACGAGCAGTACTTC
>TRBV27|TRBJ2-7|TRBD2|-
CASSFGQDGGRSEQYF
TGTGCCAGCAGTTTTGGCCAGGACGGCGGGAGGTCCGAGCAGTACTTC
>TRBV28|TRBJ2-2|-|-
CASSRRATGELFF
TGTGCCAGCAGCCGGCGAGCGACCGGGGAGCTGTTTTTT